Presented here are 4 T cell receptor beta chains from one specimen sequenced in a study of blood T cell repertoires in COVID-19. Only in-frame clones appear in the TCRdb table, and some are missing; sequencing was by immunoSEQ multiplex PCR. The data hold over 70,000 clones, with approximately 90% observed a single time. Sequenced: peripheral blood. The receptors come from a human donor with active COVID-19. The donor label of this sample is uncertain.

The rearrangement links TRBV7-9 to TRBJ1-1, with 9 nucleotides matching TRBD1. This CDR3 is 16 amino acids long. Germline CDR1 SEHNR, CDR2 FQNEAQ (reference sequence). V shed 2 bases, J shed 6 bases, and the junction held 10 bases outside the gene matches. The CDR3 protein is CASSLPGETGGPEAFF. The CDR3 DNA reads TGTGCCAGCAGCTTACCGGGCGAGACAGGGGGACCTGAAGCTTTCTTT.

V usage is TRBV15 and J usage is TRBJ1-4; perhaps TRBD1 as D (5 bases). Trimming stripped 8 bases from V and 0 bases from J, with 10 bases between. Germline values: CDR1 LNHNV, CDR2 YYDKDF (reference sequence). The length of the CDR3 is 14 residues. The CDR3 bases are TGTGCCACCGGGGCGGATGCAACTAATGAAAAACTGTTTTTT. Translation gives CATGADATNEKLFF.

The J gene is TRBJ1-1, the V gene TRBV11-2; D is undetermined. This CDR3 has 16 amino acids. Germline V gives CDR1 SGHAT, CDR2 FQNNGV. With 3 bases removed from V and 0 bases from J, the gap between germline ends came to 14 bases. This CDR3 is CASSFGQIPLNTEAFF. The CDR3 DNA reads as TGTGCCAGCAGCTTTGGGCAGATTCCTCTGAACACTGAAGCTTTCTTT.

The chain has TRBV4-3 and TRBJ2-2; tentative D call: TRBD2 (5 bases). V lost 0 bases to trimming and J lost 5 bases, with 10 bases between them. There are 15 residues in the CDR3. Germline V CDR1 and CDR2: LGHNA, YSLEER. In DNA, the CDR3 is TGCGCCAGCAGCCAAGAGAGGGCGGTTACCGGGGAGCTGTTTTTT. Protein: CASSQERAVTGELFF.